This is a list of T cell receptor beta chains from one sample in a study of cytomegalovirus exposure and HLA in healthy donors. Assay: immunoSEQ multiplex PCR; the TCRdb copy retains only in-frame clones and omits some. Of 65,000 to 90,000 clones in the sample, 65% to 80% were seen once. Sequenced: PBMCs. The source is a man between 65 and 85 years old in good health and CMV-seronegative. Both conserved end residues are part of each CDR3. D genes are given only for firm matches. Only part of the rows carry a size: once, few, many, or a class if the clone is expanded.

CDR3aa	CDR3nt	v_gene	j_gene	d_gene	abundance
CASSPRWNSPLHF	TGTGCCAGCAGCCCGAGATGGAATTCACCCCTCCACTTT	TRBV9	TRBJ1-6	-	few
CASTWTDNEQFF	TGTGCCAGCACCTGGACAGACAATGAGCAGTTCTTC	TRBV6-6	TRBJ2-1	-	-
CSSSLGQDYGYTF	TGTTCCAGCAGCTTAGGACAGGACTATGGCTACACCTTC	TRBV7-9	TRBJ1-2	TRBD1	-
CASREGVRETQYF	TGTGCCAGCAGGGAGGGTGTTCGGGAGACCCAGTACTTC	TRBV7-2	TRBJ2-5	-	-
CASSYYQHTGYTF	TGTGCCAGCAGTTACTACCAACATACTGGCTACACCTTC	TRBV6-5	TRBJ1-2	-	-
CASSSATGSGSPLHF	TGTGCCAGCAGCTCCGCCACAGGGTCCGGTTCACCCCTCCACTTT	TRBV5-5	TRBJ1-6	-	-
CASSPSAGEGYEQYF	TGTGCCAGCAGCCCATCAGCGGGAGAGGGATACGAGCAGTACTTC	TRBV13	TRBJ2-7	TRBD2	-
CASSQDPPGAAGVGELFF	TGCGCCAGCAGCCAAGATCCCCCCGGAGCGGCGGGAGTTGGGGAGCTGTTTTTT	TRBV4-1	TRBJ2-2	TRBD2	few
CASSLLYGTSGGDYNEQFF	TGTGCCAGCAGCCTCTTATACGGGACTAGCGGGGGGGACTACAATGAGCAGTTCTTC	TRBV14	TRBJ2-1	TRBD2	-
CASSSGLAGANEQFF	TGTGCCAGCAGCTCAGGACTAGCGGGAGCCAATGAGCAGTTCTTC	TRBV7-9	TRBJ2-1	TRBD2	-
CASGGQGASNSPLHF	TGTGCCAGCGGGGGACAGGGGGCCAGTAATTCACCCCTCCACTTT	TRBV18	TRBJ1-6	TRBD1	-
CASSQTDEQFF	TGTGCCAGCAGTCAAACAGACGAGCAGTTCTTC	TRBV4-2	TRBJ2-1	-	-
CASRLGTGTDTQYF	TGTGCCAGCAGACTGGGGACAGGGACAGATACGCAGTATTTT	TRBV2	TRBJ2-3	TRBD1	medium-sized
CASSPQKSSYNSPLHF	TGTGCCAGTAGTCCACAGAAGAGCTCCTATAATTCACCCCTCCACTTT	TRBV19	TRBJ1-6	-	-
CASSKQQGAAEAFF	TGTGCCAGCAGCAAGCAGCAGGGGGCAGCTGAAGCTTTCTTT	TRBV7-8	TRBJ1-1	TRBD1	few
CASSEIRGTHDEKLFF	TGCGCCAGCAGCGAAATACGGGGAACACATGATGAAAAACTGTTTTTT	TRBV4-1	TRBJ1-4	-	-
CASSPRGRGDTQYF	TGTGCCAGCAGCCCCAGGGGTCGAGGGGATACGCAGTATTTT	TRBV5-6	TRBJ2-3	-	-
CASSPVSLAGQETQYF	TGTGCCAGCAGCCCTGTGAGTCTAGCCGGTCAAGAGACCCAGTACTTC	TRBV7-2	TRBJ2-5	-	-
CASSYSGTGEYTDTQYF	TGCGCCAGCAGCTATTCCGGGACAGGGGAATACACAGATACGCAGTATTTT	TRBV5-1	TRBJ2-3	TRBD1	-